The clone carrying this TCR beta chain was seen a handful of times. Other nucleotide sequences in the sample specify the same CDR3. As handled by the study authors: Nucleated cell number was recorded as an estimate derived from reference gene primer amplification. The repertoire was sequenced with immunoSEQ multiplex PCR; TCRdb's copy has only in-frame clones and lacks some. For V, J and clone size, that table is used; D and trimming come from the DNA. This table holds 300,000 to 450,000 clones, over 65% found once. The data belong to a study of blood T cell repertoires in COVID-19. Study background: Acute and convalescent COVID-19 specimens originated in the United States, Italy and Spain.

The CDR3 consists of 13 residues. Germline V lookup: CDR1 KGHSH, CDR2 LQKENI. V was trimmed by 3 bases and J by 1 base, leaving 6 bases between them. The TCR sequence derives from a human donor with acute or convalescent COVID-19. The donor label of this sample is uncertain. The gene calls are TRBV18 and TRBJ1-1, with a tentative D call TRBD1 (5 bases). Material for sequencing was peripheral blood. DNA for the CDR3: TGTGCCAGCTCACCGGGGCAGAACACTGAAGCTTTCTTT. It is translated as CASSPGQNTEAFF.